Below are 17 T cell receptor beta chains sequenced from a single sample in a study of cytomegalovirus exposure and HLA in healthy donors. PCR involved 60 Vbeta and 13 Jbeta primers. Method: immunoSEQ multiplex PCR; TCRdb's copy keeps in-frame clones and lacks some. There are around 150,000 clones in the sample; 66% occur only once, and 1.5% to 2% lies in the top ten. The sample comprised PBMCs. The receptors were sampled from a human donor in good health.

The chain employs TRBV9 and TRBJ2-5; the match to TRBD2 covers 7 bases. From germline, CDR1 is SGDLS and CDR2 YYNGEE. This CDR3 spans 17 amino acids. Unmatched junction bases numbered 12, after V lost 1 base and J lost 3 bases. The CDR3 nucleotides are TGTGCCAGCAGCGTATCTCCCGAGGGGAGCGGGAAAGAGACCCAGTACTTC. It yields the protein CASSVSPEGSGKETQYF. Based on the CDR3 plus reference TRBV9 and TRBJ2-5, the full variable domain is DSGVTQTPKHLITATGQRVTLRCSPRSGDLSVYWYQQSLDQGLQFLIQYYNGEERAKGNILERFSAQQFPDLHSELNLSSLELGDSALYFCASSVSPEGSGKETQYFGPGTRLLVL.

The rearrangement joins TRBV9 to TRBJ2-3, with D uncertain. Germline V gives CDR1 SGDLS, CDR2 YYNGEE. Trimming removed 0 bases at V and 1 base at J, with 6 bases between. This CDR3 spans 14 amino acids. CDR3 bases: TGTGCCAGCAGCGTAGATCAGGGCACAGATACGCAGTATTTT. Residues: CASSVDQGTDTQYF.

V usage is TRBV18 and J usage is TRBJ1-2, with 9 bases fitting TRBD1. The trim removed 3 bases at V and 3 bases at J, leaving 8 bases unmatched. CDR1 KGHSH and CDR2 LQKENI come from the germline V gene. The CDR3 has 16 residues. The CDR3 bases are TGTGCCAGCTCACCGAACGGGGACAGGGCGGACTATGGCTACACCTTC. Amino acids: CASSPNGDRADYGYTF.

The chain uses TRBV28 and TRBJ2-3; 7 positions agree with TRBD2. V trimming: 2 bases; J trimming: 1 base; junction bases outside the gene matches: 3. This CDR3 is built from 15 residues. Looked up from germline, CDR1 is MDHEN and CDR2 is SYDVKM. The CDR3 sequence is CASSLQAGGTDTQYF. In nucleotides, the CDR3 is TGTGCCAGCAGTTTACAGGCGGGAGGCACAGATACGCAGTATTTT.

This clone has just a few counts. The chain uses TRBV4-1 and TRBJ1-4, with D perhaps TRBD1 (6 bases). Per germline, CDR1 MGHRA and CDR2 YSYEKL. V lost 4 bases and J lost 4, with 22 bases in between. This CDR3 is built from 18 residues. The CDR3 protein is CASSPLRLRQADNEKLFF. DNA for the CDR3: TGCGCCAGCAGCCCGCTAAGGCTGAGACAGGCCGATAATGAAAAACTGTTTTTT.

The chain couples TRBV5-1 to TRBJ2-1; 8 bases match TRBD1. Germline-derived CDR1 and CDR2 are SGHRS and YFSETQ. Losses at the gene ends were 4 bases for V and 10 bases for J; bases not matched to a gene: 13. CDR3 length equals 15 residues. The CDR3 loop is CASSPLGQGMMEQFF. For the CDR3, the DNA is TGCGCCAGCAGCCCGCTCGGACAGGGCATGATGGAGCAGTTCTTC.

V and J are TRBV6-6 and TRBJ1-2; 7 nucleotides agree with TRBD1. CDR1 is MNHNY and CDR2 is SVGAGI in the germline V gene (reference sequence). This CDR3 spans 15 amino acids. The J segment lost 2 bases and the V segment lost 6 bases, leaving 9 bases of the junction unmatched. The CDR3 spells CASSSPRDSNYGYTF. The CDR3 DNA is TGTGCCAGCAGCAGCCCCCGGGACAGCAACTATGGCTACACCTTC.

V usage is TRBV12-5 and J usage is TRBJ1-1; TRBD1 might be the D (5 bases). The CDR3 loop spans 12 amino acids. Germline CDR1 is LGHNT and CDR2 is FRNRAP. V dropped 11 bases and J dropped 4 bases, with 14 bases sitting between them. Here the CDR3 reads CAGGTWPTEAFF. The CDR3 coding sequence is TGTGCTGGCGGGACGTGGCCCACTGAAGCTTTCTTT. The whole variable domain, filled in from reference TRBV12-5 and TRBJ1-1, reads DARVTQTPRHKVTEMGQEVTMRCQPILGHNTVFWYRQTMMQGLELLAYFRNRAPLDDSGMPKDRFSAEMPDATLATLKIQPSEPRDSAVYFCAGGTWPTEAFFGQGTRLTVV.

The chain employs TRBV6-5 and TRBJ2-7, with a weak D call TRBD2 (8 bases). Germline V gene data show CDR1 as MNHEY and CDR2 as SVGAGI. The CDR3 has 15 residues. Between the trimmed V and J ends, which lost 6 bases and 2 bases, there was a span of 17 bases. In nucleotides, the CDR3 is TGTGCCAGCAGCTCCCGACAGGGACTAGCCTACGAGCAGTACTTC. Protein: CASSSRQGLAYEQYF.

This clone was seen more than once but under ten times. This chain connects TRBV7-2 to TRBJ1-2; TRBD1 matches 10 bases. V was clipped by 5 bases and J by 8 bases; unmatched bases: 8. Germline V lookup: CDR1 SGHTA, CDR2 FQGNSA. The CDR3 loop spans 14 amino acids. CDR3 nucleotides: TGTGCCAGCAGCAGGCGACAGGGGGCGGGAGGCTACACCTTC. Translating gives CASSRRQGAGGYTF. The variable domain in full, completed from reference TRBV7-2 and TRBJ1-2, reads GAGVSQSPSNKVTEKGKDVELRCDPISGHTALYWYRQSLGQGLEFLIYFQGNSAPDKSGLPSDRFSAERTGGSVSTLTIQRTQQEDSAVYLCASSRRQGAGGYTFGSGTRLTVV.

This chain links TRBV10-3 with TRBJ2-2; possibly TRBD1 for D (7 bases). Germline CDR1 ENHRY, CDR2 SYGVKD. The CDR3 is 15 amino acids. Trimming cost V 6 bases and J 6 bases, with 17 bases left between them. The CDR3, as DNA: TGTGCCATCAGGGAGGGGCTGCAGGGGGCCGGGGAGCTGTTTTTT. Protein product: CAIREGLQGAGELFF.

V and J are TRBV2 and TRBJ2-7, with D uncertain. The CDR3 extends over 11 amino acids. V was shortened by 2 bases and J by 5 bases, with 4 bases between the two germline ends. CDR1 and CDR2 from the germline V gene are SNHLY and FYNNEI. CDR3 DNA sequence: TGTGCCAGCAGTGAACTCCACGAGCAGTACTTC. This translates into CASSELHEQYF.

The rearrangement uses TRBV7-2 and TRBJ2-5, with 8 nucleotides matching TRBD1. The V and J ends lost 5 bases and 2 bases, in that order; junction bases with no gene match: 4. There are 14 residues in the CDR3. Germline-derived CDR1 and CDR2 are SGHTA and FQGNSA. The CDR3 spells CASSKGTGQETQYF. In DNA form, the CDR3 reads TGTGCCAGCAGCAAAGGGACAGGACAAGAGACCCAGTACTTC.

V is TRBV2 and J is TRBJ2-2; D possibly corresponds to TRBD1 (5 bases). The V gene's germline CDR1 is SNHLY and CDR2 FYNNEI. There are 19 residues in the CDR3. The V end lost 1 base, the J end lost 2 bases, and 20 bases lay between the germline ends. The CDR3 here is CASSEGVLQVQANTGELFF. CDR3 DNA sequence: TGTGCCAGCAGTGAAGGGGTGTTGCAGGTACAGGCAAACACCGGGGAGCTGTTTTTT.

This clone was observed a handful of times. The CDR3 sequence is CASSPLDSPGWFF. The CDR3 DNA reads as TGTGCCAGCTCACCTCTTGACTCCCCTGGATGGTTCTTC. The chain carries TRBV18 and TRBJ2-1; D unresolved. Germline-derived CDR1 and CDR2 are KGHSH and LQKENI. There are 13 residues in the CDR3. The V end was cut by 3 bases, the J end by 15 bases, with 18 bases between.

The chain links TRBV2 to TRBJ1-4; D might be TRBD1 (5 bases). Trimming cost V 2 bases and J 8 bases, with 15 bases left between them. Looked up from germline, CDR1 is SNHLY and CDR2 is FYNNEI. This CDR3 spans 15 amino acids. In nucleotides, the CDR3 is TGTGCCAGCAGTGAAATGGGGTCAGGGCAGGAAAAACTGTTTTTT. This codes for CASSEMGSGQEKLFF. The full variable domain, in which reference TRBV2 and TRBJ1-4 provide the parts outside the CDR3, is EPEVTQTPSHQVTQMGQEVILRCVPISNHLYFYWYRQILGQKVEFLVSFYNNEISEKSEIFDDQFSVERPDGSNFTLKIRSTKLEDSAMYFCASSEMGSGQEKLFFGSGTQLSVL.

Remarks on this clone: The identical CDR3 is also encoded by other nucleotide sequences in the sample. The V call is TRBV7-9, the J call TRBJ2-5; D may be TRBD1 (5 bases). V lost 3 bases, J lost 4 bases, and 6 bases lay in between. In germline, CDR1 is SEHNR, CDR2 FQNEAQ (reference sequence). This CDR3 has 12 residues. The CDR3 sequence is CASSFQGETQYF. Written as DNA, the CDR3 is TGTGCCAGCAGCTTTCAGGGAGAGACCCAGTACTTC.